The rows below give T cell receptor beta chains drawn from one sample of a study of prognosis after radiotherapy for stage I lung cancer. TCRdb independently ran MiXCR on the multiplex PCR reads; one entry per CDR3 protein. Here the sample spans about 22,000 distinct CDR3 sequences, roughly 40% being singletons. The material sequenced was PBMCs, taken before or after stereotactic body radiation therapy (not recorded which). Receptors were obtained from a donor aged 50 or older with non-small cell lung cancer. Both conserved end residues are part of each CDR3. D genes are given only for firm matches. Expanded clones are given a class, and other clones once, few, many or no size at all.

d_call clone_size j_call v_call cdr3_nt cdr3_aa
. many TRBJ2-5 TRBV10-3 TGTGCCATCAGTGAGTCGACAGTTGACAGGCAGCGTCGGACCCAGTACTTC CAISESTVDRQRRTQYF
. medium-sized TRBJ2-7 TRBV6-2/TRBV6-3 TGTGCCAGCAGTTATACGGTCCCTACCTACGAGCAGTACTTC CASSYTVPTYEQYF
. many TRBJ2-7 TRBV5-6 TGTGCCAGCAGCTTGACGTCGGGACTTTACTACGAGCAGTACTTC CASSLTSGLYYEQYF
. many TRBJ2-3 TRBV6-1 TGTGCCAGCAGTGAACAGAGACTAGGCACAGATACGCAGTATTTT CASSEQRLGTDTQYF
. . TRBJ1-1 TRBV11-2 TGTGCCAGCAGCTTAACTAGGACTGAAGCTTTCTTT CASSLTRTEAFF
. many TRBJ1-1 TRBV20-1 TGCAGTGCTAGCCCTTGGACCGGTGAAGCTTTCTTT CSASPWTGEAFF
. . TRBJ1-3 TRBV6-1 TGTGCCAGCAAGCTAAACTCTGGAAACACCATATATTTT CASKLNSGNTIYF
. many TRBJ2-3 TRBV7-3 TGTGCCAGCAGCCCGGGACTGAACACAGATACGCAGTATTTT CASSPGLNTDTQYF
. many TRBJ2-5 TRBV2 TGTGCCAGCAGTGATACAGGAATACAAGAGACCCAGTACTTC CASSDTGIQETQYF
. many TRBJ2-7 TRBV30 TGTGCCTGGAAAAACCCCCAGCCCATTAGACACGAGCAGTACTTC CAWKNPQPIRHEQYF
. . TRBJ2-5 TRBV11-1 TGTGTCAGCAGCTTGATCTGGGGCCAAGAGACCCAGTACTTC CVSSLIWGQETQYF